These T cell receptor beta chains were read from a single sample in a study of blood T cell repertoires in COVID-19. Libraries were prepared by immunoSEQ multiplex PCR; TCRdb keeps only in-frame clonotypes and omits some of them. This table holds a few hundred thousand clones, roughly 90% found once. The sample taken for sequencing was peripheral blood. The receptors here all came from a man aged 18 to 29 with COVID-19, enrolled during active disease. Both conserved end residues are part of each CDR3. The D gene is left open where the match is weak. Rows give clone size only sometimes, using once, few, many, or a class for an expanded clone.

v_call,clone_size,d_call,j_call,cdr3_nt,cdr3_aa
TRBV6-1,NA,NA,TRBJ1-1,TGTGCCAGCAGTGAAGAGTTAAGTCTGGAGGCTTTCTTT,CASSEELSLEAFF
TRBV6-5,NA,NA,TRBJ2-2,TGTGCCACGCCCGGACAGCTTAACACCGGGGAGCTGTTTTTT,CATPGQLNTGELFF
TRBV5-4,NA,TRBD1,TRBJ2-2,TGTGCCAGCAGCTTGGGGCCAGGGGGAAAAACCGGGGAGCTGTTTTTT,CASSLGPGGKTGELFF
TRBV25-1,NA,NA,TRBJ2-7,TGTGCCAGCAGTGAAGGGGGCTTAGGGGTCGACGAGCAGTACTTC,CASSEGGLGVDEQYF
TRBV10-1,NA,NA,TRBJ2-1,TGCGCCAGTCATCGGGGGTACAATGAGCAGTTCTTC,CASHRGYNEQFF
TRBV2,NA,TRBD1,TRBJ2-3,TGTGCCAGCAGTGGGACAGGGGGCACAGATACGCAGTATTTT,CASSGTGGTDTQYF
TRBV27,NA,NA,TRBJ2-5,TGTGCCAGCAGTTTATCGATGGTACCACTAGGGCAAGAGACCCAGTACTTC,CASSLSMVPLGQETQYF
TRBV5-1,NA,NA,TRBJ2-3,TGCGCCAGCAGCTTGGCCACAGGATTCTTCACAGATACGCAGTATTTT,CASSLATGFFTDTQYF
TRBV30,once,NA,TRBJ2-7,TGTGCCTGGAGTGACATCTCCTACGAGCAGTACTTC,CAWSDISYEQYF
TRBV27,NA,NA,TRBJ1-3,TGTGCCAGCAGTTTATCGTCAGGGTCGGGAAACACCATATATTTT,CASSLSSGSGNTIYF
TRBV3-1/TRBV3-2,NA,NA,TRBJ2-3,TGTGCCAGCAGCCACTTAGACCCGGGGAGTGGGCAGTATTTT,CASSHLDPGSGQYF
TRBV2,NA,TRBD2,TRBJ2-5,TGTGCCAGCGCCCGAGGCGGGAGACCTAAAGAGACCCAGTACTTC,CASARGGRPKETQYF
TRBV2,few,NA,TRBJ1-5,TGTGCCAGCGGACTAACCGATAGCAATCAGCCCCAGCATTTT,CASGLTDSNQPQHF
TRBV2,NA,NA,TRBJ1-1,TGTGCCAGCGCGGTCGCACGGAGCGGGACTGAAGCTTTCTTT,CASAVARSGTEAFF
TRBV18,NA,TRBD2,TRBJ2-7,TGTGCCAGCTCACCTCCGGGACTAGCGGGGCCCTACGAGCAGTACTTC,CASSPPGLAGPYEQYF
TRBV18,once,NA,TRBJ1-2,TGTGCCAGCTCACCACTTCAGGGCTCGGAGGGAGGCTACACCTTC,CASSPLQGSEGGYTF
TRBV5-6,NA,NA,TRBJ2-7,TGTGCCAGCAGCTTACAGCTCCCCTACGAGCAGTACTTC,CASSLQLPYEQYF
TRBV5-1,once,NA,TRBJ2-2,TGCGCCAGCAGCTGGAGGGACAGCACCGGGGAGCTGTTTTTT,CASSWRDSTGELFF
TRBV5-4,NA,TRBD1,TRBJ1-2,TGTGCCAGCAGCGCACCGGGACAGGGGATCTCCTATGGCTACACCTTC,CASSAPGQGISYGYTF
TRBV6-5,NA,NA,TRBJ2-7,TGTGCCAGCAGACCAACAGGGACCTCCTACGAGCAGTACTTC,CASRPTGTSYEQYF
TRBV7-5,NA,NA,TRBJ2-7,TGTGTCAGAAGCTTAGTTTTGCGTACAGGGGAGTCCTACGAGCAGTACTTC,CVRSLVLRTGESYEQYF
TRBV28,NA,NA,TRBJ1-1,TGTGCCAGCAGCCCCACAATGAACACTGAAGCTTTCTTT,CASSPTMNTEAFF
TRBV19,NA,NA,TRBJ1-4,TGTGCCAGTAGTCGTCCCCGAAGGTGGGCCAAAGAAAAACTGTTTTTT,CASSRPRRWAKEKLFF
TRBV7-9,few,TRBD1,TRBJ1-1,TGTGCCAGCAGGACCGGGACAGCAGGCACTGAAGCTTTCTTT,CASRTGTAGTEAFF
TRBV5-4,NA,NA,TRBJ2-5,TGTGCCAGCAGCTCGGGATCGGAGACCCAGTACTTC,CASSSGSETQYF
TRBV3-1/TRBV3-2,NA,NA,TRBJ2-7,TGTGCCAGCAGCCAACAGGGCTACGAGCAGTACTTC,CASSQQGYEQYF
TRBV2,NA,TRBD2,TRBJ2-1,TGTGCCAGCAGCGCTTCCCGCGGGAGCTCCTACAATGAGCAGTTCTTC,CASSASRGSSYNEQFF
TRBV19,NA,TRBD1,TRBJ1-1,TGTGCCAGTAGTAAATGGACAGGGGGGGACACTGAAGCTTTCTTT,CASSKWTGGDTEAFF
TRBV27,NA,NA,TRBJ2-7,TGTGCCAGCAACCCTGGGGGGGCCCCCCACTACGAGCAGTACTTC,CASNPGGAPHYEQYF
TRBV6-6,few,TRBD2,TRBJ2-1,TGTGCCAGCAGTCCCCCCGGTAGCGGGATAGTAAATGAGCAGTTCTTC,CASSPPGSGIVNEQFF
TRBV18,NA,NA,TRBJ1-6,TGTGCCAGCTCACCGCCGGGGAATAATTCACCCCTCCACTTT,CASSPPGNNSPLHF
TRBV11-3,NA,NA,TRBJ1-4,TGTGCCAGCAGCCTGAGGGGGGGCACTAATGAAAAACTGTTTTTT,CASSLRGGTNEKLFF
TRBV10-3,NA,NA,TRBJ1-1,TGTGCCATCCGGGGGGCGAACACTGAAGCTTTCTTT,CAIRGANTEAFF
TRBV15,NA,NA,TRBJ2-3,TGTGCCACCAGCAGAGACAGGGAGGCAGATACGCAGTATTTT,CATSRDREADTQYF
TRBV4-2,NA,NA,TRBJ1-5,TGTGCCAGCAGCCAAGCCAGGGGAGGCAATCAGCCCCAGCATTTT,CASSQARGGNQPQHF
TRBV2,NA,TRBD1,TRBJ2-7,TGTGCCAGCAGGACAGGGACAGTTTACGAGCAGTACTTC,CASRTGTVYEQYF
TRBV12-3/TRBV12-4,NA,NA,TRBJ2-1,TGTGCCAGCAGTCTATCCCCTTATGAGCAGTTCTTC,CASSLSPYEQFF
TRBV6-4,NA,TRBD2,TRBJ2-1,TGTGCCAGCAGTGCTGAGGCTAGCGGGTACAATGAGCAGTTCTTC,CASSAEASGYNEQFF
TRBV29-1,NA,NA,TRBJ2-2,TGCAGCGTTGCTATCATCGGGGAGCTGTTTTTT,CSVAIIGELFF